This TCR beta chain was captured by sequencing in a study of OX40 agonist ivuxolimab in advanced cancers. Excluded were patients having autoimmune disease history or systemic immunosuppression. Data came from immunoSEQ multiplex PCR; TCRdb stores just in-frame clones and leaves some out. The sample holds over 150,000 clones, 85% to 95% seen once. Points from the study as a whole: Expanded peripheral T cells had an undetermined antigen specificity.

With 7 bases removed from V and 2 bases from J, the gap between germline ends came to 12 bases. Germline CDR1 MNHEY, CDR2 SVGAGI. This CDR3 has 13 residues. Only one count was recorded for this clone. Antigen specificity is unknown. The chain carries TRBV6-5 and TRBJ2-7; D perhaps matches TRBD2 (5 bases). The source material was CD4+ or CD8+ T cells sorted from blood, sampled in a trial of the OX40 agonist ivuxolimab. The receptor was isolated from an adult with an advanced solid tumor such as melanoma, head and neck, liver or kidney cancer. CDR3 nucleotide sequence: TGTGCCAGCACCCGAGGGATAACCTACGAGCAGTACTTC. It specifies CASTRGITYEQYF.